The 9 T cell receptor beta chains presented below share a single source sample, sequenced in a study of blood T cell repertoires in COVID-19. The table came from immunoSEQ multiplex PCR; TCRdb's copy has only in-frame clones and leaves some out. Of around 70,000 clones listed, roughly 84% are singletons. Sequencing used peripheral blood. The receptor set was obtained from a man older than 75 with acute or convalescent COVID-19.

V usage is TRBV6-2 or TRBV6-3 and J usage is TRBJ2-1; D remains ambiguous. Germline V gives CDR1 MNHEY, CDR2 SVGEGT. The CDR3 runs 14 residues. V was shortened by 6 bases and J by 10 bases, with 19 bases between the two germline ends. The CDR3 here is CASSKLQPLQEQFF. The DNA of the CDR3 is TGTGCCAGCAGCAAGCTCCAGCCGCTACAGGAGCAGTTCTTC.

The chain uses TRBV3-1 (or the pseudogene TRBV3-2) and TRBJ1-2; possibly TRBD1 for D (6 bases). With 4 bases removed from V and 4 bases from J, the gap between germline ends came to 16 bases. Germline values: CDR1 LGHDT, CDR2 YNNKEL (reference sequence). The CDR3 length is 15 residues. The CDR3 spells CASSPQLGAAYGYTF. The CDR3 nucleotides read TGTGCCAGCAGCCCTCAGCTGGGGGCCGCCTATGGCTACACCTTC.

The V call is TRBV21-1, the J call TRBJ1-1; the table's D gene call, TRBD1, was not cross checked with the DNA. TRBV21-1 is marked as a pseudogene. This CDR3 is 22 amino acids long. CDR3 nucleotides: TGTGCCAGCAGCCCTTACAGGCCTCCGGACAGGGGGCAATGGGGTATGAACACTGAAGCTTTCTTT. Its protein product is CASSPYRPPDRGQWGMNTEAFF.

As DNA, the CDR3 is TGCGCCAGCAGAACTAGCGGGTACGAGCAGTACTTC. Its protein product is CASRTSGYEQYF. V and J are TRBV10-2 and TRBJ2-7, with 9 bases matching TRBD2. This CDR3 is built from 12 residues. Germline CDR1 and CDR2: WSHSY and SAAADI. Germline trimming cut 6 bases from V and 4 bases from J; bases unmatched to any gene: 1.

This clone was observed a single time. V and J are TRBV6-5 and TRBJ2-1, with no clear D. Germline CDR1 is MNHEY and CDR2 is SVGAGI. The CDR3 loop spans 11 amino acids. V lost 8 bases, J lost 4 bases, and 6 bases lay in between. The CDR3 DNA reads TGTGCCAGCTACAAATACAATGAGCAGTTCTTC. Translating gives CASYKYNEQFF.

The chain employs TRBV2 and TRBJ1-5, with TRBD1 matching over 7 bases. V gave up 4 bases and J gave up 0 bases; unmatched junction bases: 6. Germline V gene lookup returns CDR1 SNHLY and CDR2 FYNNEI. The CDR3 spans 16 residues. CDR3 residues: CASSGQGLHSNQPQHF. The CDR3 DNA follows: TGTGCCAGCAGTGGACAGGGTCTCCATAGCAATCAGCCCCAGCATTTT.

This sequence joins TRBV7-9 and TRBJ1-6; D might be TRBD1 (6 bases). The germline V gene encodes CDR1 SEHNR and CDR2 FQNEAQ (reference sequence). The CDR3 sequence is 14 residues long. The V end was cut by 2 bases, the J end by 5 bases, with 7 bases between. CDR3 region: CASSLQGNNSPLHF. In DNA, the CDR3 is TGTGCCAGCAGCTTACAGGGGAATAATTCACCCCTCCACTTT.

The chain uses TRBV7-9 and TRBJ2-1, with D perhaps TRBD1 (5 bases). V lost 4 bases, J lost 7 bases, and 11 bases lay in between. The V gene's germline CDR1 is SEHNR and CDR2 FQNEAQ (reference sequence). This CDR3 has 13 residues. The CDR3 sequence is CASSSSGSNEQFF. CDR3 in DNA: TGTGCCAGCAGCTCCTCAGGGTCAAATGAGCAGTTCTTC.

This rearrangement joins TRBV11-2 to TRBJ2-7, with TRBD1 identical over 8 bases. Trimming cost V 1 base and J 1 base; bases outside gene matches: 3. This CDR3 is 15 amino acids long. In germline, CDR1 is SGHAT, CDR2 FQNNGV. The CDR3 region has the DNA TGTGCCAGCAGCTTAGCCTGGACAGGGTCCTACGAGCAGTACTTC. Translation: CASSLAWTGSYEQYF.